This T cell receptor beta chain appears in the sequencing data of a study of blood T cell repertoires in COVID-19. Study in general: There were acute and convalescent COVID-19 samples, and they came from the United States, Italy and Spain.

This table comes from immunoSEQ multiplex PCR, and its TCRdb copy is limited to in-frame clones, with some not included. The data show around 80,000 clones, with approximately 85% seen just once and 8.5% to 10% held by the top ten. This clone was detected ten times or more. Germline CDR1 SGHTS, CDR2 YDEGEE. The CDR3 contains 15 residues. Trimming took 4 bases from V and 8 from J; bases not matched to a gene: 9. The chain recombines TRBV5-8 with TRBJ1-5, with TRBD1 matching over 10 bases. The receptor was derived from a man aged 50 to 59 with COVID-19, enrolled during active disease. What was sequenced was peripheral blood. The CDR3 loop reads CASSPGTGAQEPQHF. CDR3 in DNA: TGTGCCAGCAGCCCTGGGACAGGGGCCCAGGAGCCCCAGCATTTT.